The 21 T cell receptor beta chains in this list originate from one sample, sequenced in a study of CD8+ T cells in alopecia areata. Pooled cutaneous lymph node cells were sorted using CD4, CD8alpha, NKG2D, NKG2ACE and other markers. Following RNA extraction, reverse transcription yielded cDNA that acted as the sequencing template. Clones were sequenced by immunoSEQ multiplex PCR, and TCRdb holds only the in-frame ones, with some missing. Singletons are absent from the sample, which has around 300,000 clones. The specimen sequenced was CD4+ T cells sorted from a lymph node. The source of these receptors is a C3H/HeJ mouse with alopecia areata. The mice in this strain carry MHC haplotype H2-k.

This clone was detected only a few times. The gene names given are mouse names. The read is 4 residues too short to cover the CDR3 end, so that end is filled in from the germline J gene. The chain links TRBV19 to TRBJ1-2; D might be TRBD1 (5 bases). CDR1 FNHDT and CDR2 SITEND come from the germline V gene (reference sequence). This CDR3 is built from 14 residues. The CDR3 DNA, read in part, is TGTGCCAGCAGCCGGACACCGCAACTGTCC. Residues: CASSRTPQLS. The CDR3, in full, reads CASSRTPQLSDYTF.

The sample holds a few counts of this clone. Gene names are mouse gene names. The sequenced fragment ends 4 residues before the CDR3 boundary, so the rest is inferred from the germline J gene. The genes are TRBV19 and TRBJ2-7; the match to TRBD2 covers 8 bases. Trimming at V came to 3 bases and at J to 2 bases, leaving 4 bases not matched to a gene. CDR3 length: 14 residues. CDR1 FNHDT and CDR2 SITEND come from the germline V gene (reference sequence). The CDR3 DNA, read in part, is TGTGCCAGCAGTAGGGGCTGGGGGGCCTAT. Protein sequence: CASSRGWGAY. The whole CDR3 protein reads CASSRGWGAYEQYF.

This clone was counted between two and nine times. The gene names here belong to mouse. The read terminates 4 residues before the CDR3 end, so the remaining end is supplied by the germline J gene. This sequence joins TRBV5 and TRBJ2-7, with TRBD2 matching over 8 bases. This CDR3 is built from 14 residues. Germline CDR1 and CDR2: LGHNA and YNLKQL (reference sequence). CDR3 in amino acids: CASSPSMGGYEQYF. The part of the CDR3 DNA that was read is TGTGCCAGCAGCCCATCGATGGGGGGGTAT.

The sample holds a few counts of this clone. Each gene name is a mouse one. The sequence runs out 4 residues before the end of the CDR3; the remainder is reconstructed from the germline J gene. This specimen includes other DNA sequences encoding the same CDR3. The V gene is TRBV19, the J gene TRBJ2-2; 7 positions match TRBD1. The CDR3 has 13 amino acids. V was clipped by 6 bases and J by 2 bases; unmatched bases: 1. Per the germline V gene, CDR1 is FNHDT and CDR2 is SITEND (reference sequence). The CDR3 DNA, read in part, is TGTGCCAGCAAGACAGGGAACACCGGG. Its protein is CASKTGNTG. In full, the CDR3 is CASKTGNTGQLYF.

About this clone itself: Gene names refer to mouse genes. The sequence runs out 4 residues before the end of the CDR3; the remainder is reconstructed from the germline J gene. The rearrangement joins TRBV1 to TRBJ2-5; TRBD1 aligns across 10 bases. CDR1 is NSQYPW, CDR2 LRSPGD, per germline (reference sequence). This CDR3 comprises 14 residues. CDR3 DNA, as far as it was read: TGCACCTGCAGTTCCCGGACAGGGGGAGAC. Its translation is CTCSSRTGGD. The full CDR3 is CTCSSRTGGDTQYF.

Points on this clone: Gene names follow the mouse nomenclature. The CDR3 goes on 4 residues after the read ends, and that part is filled in from the germline J gene. J is TRBJ2-2 and V is TRBV13-3, with 10 bases that match TRBD2. Per the germline V gene, CDR1 is NNHDY and CDR2 is SYVADS. This CDR3 is 16 amino acids long. Unmatched junction bases numbered 3, after V lost 1 base and J lost 3 bases. CDR3 bases read: TGTGCCAGCAGTGATCCGGACTGGGGGTACACCGGG. Amino acids: CASSDPDWGYTG. The CDR3 as a whole reads CASSDPDWGYTGQLYF.

A remark on this clone: Germline and genes here are mouse. Read coverage stops 3 residues before the CDR3 terminus; the germline J gene supplies the remainder. V and J are TRBV1 and TRBJ1-6; TRBD1 aligns across 8 bases. TRBJ1-6 is known as an ORF, though its function is uncertain. Germline V CDR1 and CDR2: NSQYPW, LRSPGD (reference sequence). Trimming removed 4 bases from V and 6 bases from J; junction bases left unmatched: 5. This CDR3 has 15 residues. Partial CDR3 DNA: TGCACCTGCAGTGGACAGGGGCCCATTAATTCGCCC. Amino acid sequence: CTCSGQGPINSP. In full, the CDR3 reads CTCSGQGPINSPLYF.

As concerns this clone: Mouse gene names apply. The read ends 4 residues before the CDR3 terminus; that terminus is restored from the germline J gene. The chain combines TRBV19 with TRBJ1-2, with a tentative D call TRBD1 (6 bases). V dropped 3 bases and J dropped 4 bases, with 10 bases sitting between them. CDR3 length: 13 amino acids. Germline CDR1 reads FNHDT; CDR2 reads SITEND (reference sequence). CDR3 protein: CASSNQGSSDYTF. CDR3 DNA, as far as it was read: TGTGCCAGCAGTAACCAGGGGAGCTCC.

This clone was seen a handful of times. Gene names denote mouse genes. The read stops 4 residues short of the end of the CDR3; the missing end is completed from the germline J gene. The chain combines TRBV29 with TRBJ1-2, with D possibly TRBD1 on 6 matching bases. The CDR3 is 12 amino acids. Looked up from germline, CDR1 is MSHET and CDR2 is SYDVDS. CDR3 sequence: CASSSTGNDYTF. The sequenced CDR3 bases are TGTGCTAGCAGTTCAACAGGGAAC.

With regard to this clone: Any gene name here is a mouse gene name. The read terminates 4 residues ahead of where the CDR3 ends, so the germline J gene completes it. The rearrangement links TRBV5 to TRBJ1-1; D perhaps matches TRBD1 (5 bases). Trimming shortened V by 0 bases and J by 4 bases, and 12 bases separated the two germline ends. Germline V CDR1 and CDR2: LGHNA, YNLKQL (reference sequence). This CDR3 comprises 15 residues. CDR3 residues: CASSQDGGWGTEVFF. The CDR3 bases that were read are TGTGCCAGCAGCCAAGATGGGGGGTGGGGCACA.

Notes on this clone: All gene names here are mouse names. The observed sequence ends 4 residues before the CDR3 terminus, with the missing tail filled in from the germline J gene. This sequence joins TRBV1 and TRBJ1-2, with D perhaps matching TRBD1 (5 bases). The CDR3 has 15 residues. Trimming pared 0 bases from V and 2 bases from J, leaving 10 bases between. CDR1 NSQYPW and CDR2 LRSPGD come from the germline V gene (reference sequence). The part of the CDR3 DNA that was read is TGCACCTGCAGTGCAGACGTCAGGGTGAACTCC. This gives the protein CTCSADVRVNS. The entire CDR3 protein is CTCSADVRVNSDYTF. Full variable domain (outside the CDR3, taken from reference TRBV1 and TRBJ1-2): VTLLEQNPRWRLVPRGQAVNLRCILKNSQYPWMSWYQQDLQKQLQWLFTLRSPGDKEVKSLPGADYLATRVTDTELRLQVANMSQGRTLYCTCSADVRVNSDYTFGSGTRLLVI.

Of note for this clone: The gene names here belong to mouse. The missing CDR3 end, 4 residues past where the read stops, is filled in from the germline J gene. The sample contains more than one DNA sequence encoding this CDR3. The V and J genes are TRBV13-1 and TRBJ2-7; TRBD1 matches at 7 bases. CDR3 length: 13 amino acids. Germline lookup yields CDR1 NSHNY and CDR2 SYGAGN. The CDR3 region is CASSDRRGYEQYF. CDR3 bases read: TGTGCCAGCAGTGATCGCAGGGGGTAT.

This clone was seen only a few times. The gene names here belong to mouse. The CDR3 is cut off 4 residues early in the read; its end comes from the germline J gene. J is TRBJ2-5 and V is TRBV1; D is unclear. The CDR3 totals 15 residues. V was pared by 0 bases and J by 0 bases, with 7 bases between. Germline loops: CDR1 NSQYPW, CDR2 LRSPGD (reference sequence). Incomplete CDR3 DNA: TGCACCTGCAGTGCAGAACAGTTTAACCAAGAC. It specifies CTCSAEQFNQD. The CDR3 in full is CTCSAEQFNQDTQYF.

Points on this clone: Each gene name is a mouse one. The read terminates 4 residues before the CDR3 end, so the remaining end is supplied by the germline J gene. This chain connects TRBV5 to TRBJ2-3, with 10 bases fitting TRBD2. The CDR3 contains 17 residues. J was trimmed by 3 bases and V by 0 bases; bases with no gene match: 6. Looked up from germline, CDR1 is LGHNA and CDR2 is YNLKQL (reference sequence). This CDR3 is CASSQDSAGGAAETLYF. Partial CDR3 DNA: TGTGCCAGCAGCCAAGATTCGGCTGGGGGGGCGGCAGAA.

As to this clone: Gene labels here are mouse ones. CDR3 residues: CASSDAGTKSSAETLYF. CDR3 DNA (partial): TGTGCCAGCAGTGATGCGGGGACAAAATCTAGTGCAGAA. V gene TRBV13-1 combines with J gene TRBJ2-3, with D perhaps matching TRBD1 (6 bases). The read ends 4 residues early relative to the CDR3; the germline J gene fills the gap. CDR3 length: 17 residues. Germline-derived CDR1 and CDR2 are NSHNY and SYGAGN. Trimming took off 0 bases at V and 0 bases at J, with 14 bases between the two ends.

This clone occurred a few times. This likely came from a read error, as a far larger clone is one base away. The listed genes are named as in mouse. Read data end 4 residues before the CDR3 end; the end is taken from the germline J gene. Other DNA sequences in this sample translate to the same CDR3. The V gene is TRBV13-1, the J gene TRBJ1-1, with D unclear. Trimming removed 3 bases from V and 0 bases from J, with 6 bases in between. The CDR3 sequence is 13 residues long. Germline values: CDR1 NSHNY, CDR2 SYGAGN. CDR3 residues: CASSGTANTEVFF. Incomplete CDR3 DNA: TGTGCCAGCAGTGGCACAGCAAACACA.

This clone showed up just a few times. Germline and genes here are mouse. The read gets to within 4 residues of the CDR3 end, and the germline J gene fills in the rest. The same CDR3 also results from other DNA sequences found in this sample. The rearrangement joins TRBV5 to TRBJ2-1, with a weak D call TRBD1 (7 bases). The CDR3 is 15 amino acids. Germline CDR1 reads LGHNA; CDR2 reads YNLKQL (reference sequence). V shed 0 bases and J shed 4 bases, with 10 bases lying between them. The sequenced CDR3 bases are TGTGCCAGCAGCCAAGAGGGGGGACAGTATGCT. Its protein is CASSQEGGQYA. The CDR3 in full is CASSQEGGQYAEQFF.

This clone was found a few times. Germline and genes: mouse. The DNA ends 4 residues before the CDR3 does, and the rest of the CDR3 is filled in from the germline J gene. The V and J genes are TRBV13-2 and TRBJ1-2; D is perhaps TRBD1 (6 bases). Germline CDR1 reads NNHNN; CDR2 reads SYGAGS (reference sequence). The CDR3 is 14 residues long. V lost 1 base and J 1 base, leaving 8 bases between the germline ends. The CDR3 here is CASGDLRGNSDYTF. The CDR3 DNA, read in part, is TGTGCCAGCGGTGATCTCAGGGGAAACTCC.

Worth noting for this clone: The genes and germline here are from mouse. CDR3 sequence reads: CASIGNRGDTQYF. The part of the CDR3 DNA that was read is TGTGCCAGCATCGGAAACAGGGGGGAC. This chain connects TRBV19 to TRBJ2-5; the match to TRBD1 covers 8 bases. The read gets to within 4 residues of the CDR3 end, and the germline J gene fills in the rest. The CDR3 has 13 amino acids. Germline lookup yields CDR1 FNHDT and CDR2 SITEND (reference sequence).

A note on this clone: Germline and genes: mouse. Sequencing ends 4 residues short of the CDR3 end; the germline J gene provides the rest. The chain employs TRBV13-1 and TRBJ1-1; D possibly corresponds to TRBD1 (5 bases). The CDR3 runs to 14 residues. Germline assignment: CDR1 NSHNY and CDR2 SYGAGN. The chain's CDR3 is CASSDVRWGGEVFF. Partial CDR3 DNA: TGTGCCAGCAGTGATGTTCGCTGGGGGGGA.

This clone was picked up a small number of times. The genes are named according to mouse. The read stops 3 residues short of the end of the CDR3; the missing end is completed from the germline J gene. This rearrangement joins TRBV13-1 to TRBJ1-6; D may be TRBD1 (6 bases). TRBJ1-6 is an ORF, with its function uncertain. CDR3 length: 16 residues. Germline V gene data show CDR1 as NSHNY and CDR2 as SYGAGN. Trimming removed 0 bases from V and 0 bases from J, with 7 bases in between. Incomplete CDR3 DNA: TGTGCCAGCAGTGATGCAGGGGTTTCCTATAATTCGCCC. It codes for CASSDAGVSYNSP. The whole CDR3 reads CASSDAGVSYNSPLYF.